Presented here are 25 T cell receptor beta chains from one specimen sequenced in a study of early T cells in non-severe SARS-CoV-2 infection. Each CDR3 protein is one row after TCRdb ran MiXCR on the 5' RACE reads. Of 55,000 to 70,000 distinct CDR3 sequences in the sample, 4.9% are singletons; the top ten hold 4.5% to 5.5%. The sequenced material came from whole blood. These receptor sequences come from an adult who was a healthcare worker with PCR-confirmed SARS-CoV-2 infection or an uninfected control (not recorded which).

Many counts were recorded for this clonotype. The chain combines TRBV29-1 with TRBJ2-5; 7 nucleotides align to TRBD2. The CDR3 contains 15 residues. From germline, CDR1 is SQVTM and CDR2 ANQGSEA. Trimming at V came to 6 bases and at J to 2 bases, leaving 12 bases not matched to a gene. CDR3 DNA: TGCAGCGTGACTGCGGGAGCTGGAGGGCAAGAGACCCAGTACTTC. Translated, it gives CSVTAGAGGQETQYF.

The chain couples TRBV24-1 to TRBJ1-2, with TRBD1 matching 10 bases. The CDR3 runs 16 residues. Germline assignment: CDR1 KGHDR and CDR2 SFDVKD. The V gene end was trimmed by 6 bases and the J gene end by 5 bases; junction bases not matched to a gene: 11. CDR3 residues: CATSSRDRGRGYGYTF. CDR3 bases: TGTGCCACCAGTTCCCGGGACAGGGGACGCGGGTATGGCTACACCTTC.

In its sample, this clonotype was seen a few times. This chain joins TRBV6-5 and TRBJ2-1; no definite D call. The CDR3 has 15 residues. Germline V CDR1 and CDR2: MNHEY, SVGAGI. V lost 6 bases and J lost 0, with 12 bases in between. CDR3: CASSPTLSSYNEQFF. The CDR3 DNA reads TGTGCCAGCAGCCCGACACTGAGCTCCTACAATGAGCAGTTCTTC.

This clonotype appeared many times. The chain employs TRBV29-1 and TRBJ2-3; tentatively, D is TRBD2 (5 bases). Deletions cut 4 bases from V and 2 bases from J, with 10 bases between. There are 13 residues in the CDR3. Germline V gene data show CDR1 as SQVTM and CDR2 as ANQGSEA. The CDR3 protein is CSVGGQHTDTQYF. The CDR3, as DNA: TGCAGCGTTGGCGGGCAGCACACAGATACGCAGTATTTT.

This clonotype appeared many times. The gene calls are TRBV10-3 and TRBJ2-1, with D perhaps assigned TRBD1 or TRBD2 (5 bases each). V was pared by 11 bases and J by 8 bases, with 25 bases between. The CDR3 has 15 residues. CDR1 and CDR2 from the germline V gene are ENHRY and SYGVKD. The CDR3 coding sequence is TGTGCCTCGAGGGACCCCCGGCAGCAGGCAGATGAGCAGTTCTTC. Protein product: CASRDPRQQADEQFF.

This clonotype was recorded many times. The V gene is TRBV12-3 or TRBV12-4, the J gene TRBJ2-2; 10 nucleotides align to TRBD2. The junction had 4 bases not matched to a gene; V was cut back by 5 bases and J by 7 bases. The CDR3 sequence is 14 residues long. For the CDR3, the DNA is TGTGCCAGCAGTCAGCGGGGGGGGATCGGGGAGCTGTTTTTT. Residues: CASSQRGGIGELFF.

The V call is TRBV7-3, the J call TRBJ2-1; D may match TRBD1 or TRBD2 (5 bases each). The CDR3 sequence is 15 residues long. Germline assignment: CDR1 SGHTA and CDR2 FQGTGA. V was shortened by 5 bases and J by 4 bases, with 15 bases between the two germline ends. CDR3 nucleotide sequence: TGTGCCAGCAGCATTTCCGCCGGGGCTTACAATGAGCAGTTCTTC. It translates to CASSISAGAYNEQFF.

In this sample, this clonotype turned up many times. The chain carries TRBV5-1 and TRBJ2-2; 7 bases match TRBD1. CDR1 is SGHRS, CDR2 YFSETQ, per germline. There are 15 residues in the CDR3. V lost 3 bases, J lost 1 base, and 3 bases stayed unmatched. The CDR3 DNA reads as TGCGCCAGCAGCTCGGACAGGCTGAACACCGGGGAGCTGTTTTTT. Protein sequence: CASSSDRLNTGELFF.

In its sample, this clonotype was seen many times. The chain has TRBV6-1 and TRBJ2-2, with no clear D. Germline CDR1 reads MNHNS; CDR2 reads SASEGT. This CDR3 is built from 12 residues. The germline V and J ends were trimmed by 7 bases and 6 bases, with 9 bases remaining between them. The CDR3 here is CASTPGAGELFF. DNA of the CDR3: TGTGCCAGCACCCCGGGCGCCGGGGAGCTGTTTTTT.

This clonotype was detected ten times or more. V gene TRBV20-1 combines with J gene TRBJ2-3; D uncertain. CDR3 length: 10 residues. Germline values: CDR1 DFQATT, CDR2 SNEGSKA (reference sequence). Trimming shortened V by 6 bases and J by 1 base, and 2 bases separated the two germline ends. CDR3 nucleotide sequence: TGCAGTGCCCGCACAGATACGCAGTATTTT. Translating it yields CSARTDTQYF.

In its sample, this clonotype was seen many times. The rearrangement links TRBV12-3 or TRBV12-4 to TRBJ1-5; 9 positions agree with TRBD1. Unmatched junction bases numbered 4, after V lost 3 bases and J lost 7 bases. The CDR3 runs 14 residues. The CDR3 nucleotides are TGTGCCAGCAGTTTTACAGGGGGCAGGCAGCCCCAGCATTTT. It codes for CASSFTGGRQPQHF.

This clonotype was seen many times. This chain uses TRBV27 with TRBJ2-7; 7 nucleotides line up with TRBD2. Germline CDR1 is MNHEY and CDR2 is SMNVEV (reference sequence). The CDR3 consists of 15 residues. J lost 0 bases, V lost 8 bases, and 10 bases had no gene match. CDR3 bases: TGTGCCAGCGGGAGTTGGGGGGGGTTCTCCTACGAGCAGTACTTC. It yields the protein CASGSWGGFSYEQYF.

This CDR3 is CASAQERGEQFF. The DNA for the CDR3 is TGTGCCAGCGCCCAAGAAAGGGGTGAGCAGTTCTTC. V is TRBV18 and J is TRBJ2-1; a possible D gene is TRBD1 (5 bases). The CDR3 is made up of 12 amino acids. Trimming took 8 bases from V and 9 from J, leaving 14 bases between them. Germline assignment: CDR1 KGHSH and CDR2 LQKENI.

V and J are TRBV29-1 and TRBJ1-6; weak D call: TRBD1 (6 bases). Trimming took 3 bases from V and 1 from J, leaving 13 bases between them. The length of the CDR3 is 16 residues. CDR1 SQVTM and CDR2 ANQGSEA come from the germline V gene. The CDR3 spells CSVDRGQGSYNSPLHF. In DNA form, the CDR3 reads TGCAGCGTTGATAGGGGCCAGGGGTCCTATAATTCACCCCTCCACTTT.

This clonotype was seen many times. V is TRBV11-2 and J is TRBJ2-3, with 10 bases identical to TRBD1. The germline CDR1 and CDR2 sequences are SGHAT and FQNNGV. Trimming took 5 bases from V and 4 from J; bases not matched to a gene: 6. The CDR3 sequence is 15 residues long. CDR3 sequence: CASSHQGQGPDTQYF. The CDR3, as DNA: TGTGCCAGCAGCCATCAGGGACAGGGGCCAGATACGCAGTATTTT.

At least ten counts were recorded for this clonotype. V and J are TRBV18 and TRBJ2-1; 7 bases are shared with TRBD2. Germline lookup yields CDR1 KGHSH and CDR2 LQKENI. The CDR3 extends over 12 amino acids. V lost 2 bases, J lost 9 bases, and 1 base stayed unmatched. In nucleotides, the CDR3 is TGTGCCAGCTCACCAGAGCGGGGTGAGCAGTTCTTC. Translating gives CASSPERGEQFF.

The chain recombines TRBV6-4 with TRBJ2-2; either TRBD1 or TRBD2 may fit D (5 bases each). Trimming shortened V by 6 bases and J by 0 bases, and 11 bases separated the two germline ends. This CDR3 has 15 amino acids. Germline-derived CDR1 and CDR2 are MRHNA and SNTAGT. CDR3 coding DNA: TGTGCCAGCAGCCGGGACGGCGCGAACACCGGGGAGCTGTTTTTT. Translated, it gives CASSRDGANTGELFF.

This clonotype appeared many times. The rearrangement joins TRBV19 to TRBJ2-1; TRBD1 or TRBD2 may be the D gene (5 bases each). This CDR3 spans 15 amino acids. Per the germline V gene, CDR1 is LNHDA and CDR2 is SQIVND (reference sequence). V was cut by 1 base and J by 1 base, with 8 bases left in between. Here the CDR3 reads CASSIVGESYNEQFF. The CDR3 nucleotides read TGTGCCAGTAGTATAGTGGGGGAATCCTACAATGAGCAGTTCTTC.

This clonotype was seen ten or more times. The chain joins TRBV7-2 to TRBJ2-3; D unclear. Germline V gene lookup returns CDR1 SGHTA and CDR2 FQGNSA. The CDR3 has 13 amino acids. Trimming stripped 4 bases from V and 4 bases from J, with 9 bases between. The CDR3 DNA follows: TGTGCCAGCAGCTCCCGTGGGGCAGATACGCAGTATTTT. Its protein is CASSSRGADTQYF.

The chain uses TRBV30 and TRBJ2-7, with 10 positions matching TRBD2. CDR3 length equals 13 residues. In germline, CDR1 is GTSNPN, CDR2 SVGIG (reference sequence). Germline trimming cut 1 base from V and 6 bases from J; bases unmatched to any gene: 3. The CDR3 loop is CAWSASGRGEQYF. The CDR3 DNA reads TGTGCCTGGAGTGCTAGCGGGAGAGGCGAGCAGTACTTC. Complete variable domain (other parts from reference TRBV30 and TRBJ2-7): SQTIHQWPATLVQPVGSPLSLECTVEGTSNPNLYWYRQAAGRGLQLLFYSVGIGQISSEVPQNLSASRPQDRQFILSSKKLLLSDSGFYLCAWSASGRGEQYFGPGTRLTVT.

This clonotype was seen ten or more times. The V call is TRBV5-4, the J call TRBJ2-7, with a weak D call TRBD2 (5 bases). The ends were cut back, 0 bases at V and 0 bases at J, with 10 bases in the middle. This CDR3 is 15 amino acids long. The V gene's germline CDR1 is SGHNT and CDR2 YYREEE (reference sequence). This CDR3 is CASSLGASPSYEQYF. CDR3 nucleotide sequence: TGTGCCAGCAGCTTGGGGGCTAGCCCCTCCTACGAGCAGTACTTC.

This chain links TRBV20-1 with TRBJ2-1; 9 bases line up with TRBD2. Trimming at V came to 3 bases and at J to 8 bases, leaving 8 bases not matched to a gene. This CDR3 spans 14 amino acids. CDR1 and CDR2 (germline): DFQATT, SNEGSKA (reference sequence). CDR3 amino acids: CSASARGGRYEQFF. CDR3 DNA sequence: TGCAGTGCTAGTGCGCGGGGGGGCCGGTATGAGCAGTTCTTC.

This clonotype was seen many times. The rearrangement joins TRBV7-9 to TRBJ1-1; D call uncertain. The CDR3 sequence is 12 residues long. The V end lost 5 bases, the J end lost 8 bases, and 12 bases lay between the germline ends. Germline CDR1 SEHNR, CDR2 FQNEAQ (reference sequence). Written as DNA, the CDR3 is TGTGCCAGCAGCGACGGTCCTAGGGAAGCTTTCTTT. Translating gives CASSDGPREAFF.

This clonotype was detected only a few times. V usage is TRBV5-1 and J usage is TRBJ2-7; D is ambiguous. V shed 4 bases and J shed 2 bases, with 13 bases lying between them. The germline gives CDR1 SGHRS, CDR2 YFSETQ. The CDR3 is 14 residues long. CDR3 sequence: CASSPVVETYEQYF. The CDR3 region has the DNA TGCGCCAGCAGCCCGGTGGTAGAAACCTACGAGCAGTACTTC.

This clonotype appeared many times. V gene TRBV30 combines with J gene TRBJ2-1, with D possibly being TRBD1 or TRBD2 (5 bases each). Germline lookup yields CDR1 GTSNPN and CDR2 SVGIG (reference sequence). This CDR3 comprises 15 residues. The V end was cut by 2 bases, the J end by 5 bases, with 16 bases between. CDR3 protein: CAWSNGVPGNNEQFF. The CDR3, as DNA: TGTGCCTGGAGTAACGGGGTGCCAGGGAACAATGAGCAGTTCTTC.